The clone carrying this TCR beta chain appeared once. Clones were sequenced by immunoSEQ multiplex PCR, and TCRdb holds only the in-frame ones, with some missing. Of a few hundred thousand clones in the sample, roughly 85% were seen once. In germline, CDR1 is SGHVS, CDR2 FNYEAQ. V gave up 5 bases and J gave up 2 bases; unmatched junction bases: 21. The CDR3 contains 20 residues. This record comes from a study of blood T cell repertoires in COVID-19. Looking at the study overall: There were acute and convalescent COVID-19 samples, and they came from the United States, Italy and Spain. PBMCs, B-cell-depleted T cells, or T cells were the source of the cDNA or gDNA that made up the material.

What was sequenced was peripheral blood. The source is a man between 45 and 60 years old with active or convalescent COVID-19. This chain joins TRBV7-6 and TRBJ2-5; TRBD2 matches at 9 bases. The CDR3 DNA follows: TGTGCCAGCAGCCGCCGGCAGCTAGCGGGAATAATCCGTTTACAAGAGACCCAGTACTTC. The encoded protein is CASSRRQLAGIIRLQETQYF. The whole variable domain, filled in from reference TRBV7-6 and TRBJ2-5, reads GAGVSQSPRYKVTKRGQDVALRCDPISGHVSLYWYRQALGQGPEFLTYFNYEAQQDKSGLPNDRFSAERPEGSISTLTIQRTEQRDSAMYRCASSRRQLAGIIRLQETQYFGPGTRLLVL.